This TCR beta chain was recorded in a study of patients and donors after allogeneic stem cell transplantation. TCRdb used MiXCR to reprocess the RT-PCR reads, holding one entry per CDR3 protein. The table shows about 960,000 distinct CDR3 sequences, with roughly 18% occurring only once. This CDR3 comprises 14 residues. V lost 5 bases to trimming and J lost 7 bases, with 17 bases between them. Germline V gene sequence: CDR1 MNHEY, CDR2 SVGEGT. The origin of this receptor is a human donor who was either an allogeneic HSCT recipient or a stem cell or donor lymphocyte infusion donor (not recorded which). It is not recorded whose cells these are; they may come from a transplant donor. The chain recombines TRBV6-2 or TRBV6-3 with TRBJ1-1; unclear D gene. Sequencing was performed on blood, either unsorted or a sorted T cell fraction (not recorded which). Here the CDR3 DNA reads TGTGCCAGCAGTCCGACGGCTCCTAAACTTGAAGCTTTCTTT. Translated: CASSPTAPKLEAFF.